This TCR beta chain was captured by sequencing in a study of follicular helper T cells after annual influenza vaccination (dated by TCRdb to 2017 to 2019). Regarding the complete study: Blood was collected on days 0, 7 and 28 after each seasonal influenza vaccination. To study recall of cTfh clones, some subjects were followed through successive annual vaccinations in the 2013-2014, 2014-2015 and 2015-2016 seasons. One week after vaccination, a second recruited cohort of 12 to 13 subjects (Table S1) displayed a similar ICOS+CD38+ cTfh response. Multi-year samples were available for six subjects, with four spanning two vaccination seasons and two spanning three seasons. The 2013-2014 samples were cryopreserved, while the 2015 samples were processed right after collection. Overall study results and their limits: Day 7 ICOS+CD38+ clones were most often found later in ICOS-CD38- cTfh, suggesting that subset may serve as a memory reservoir. Only about 10-20% of analyzed cells yielded productive TCRB sequences, so sampling of rare clonotypes was not possible. A recurrent oligoclonal ICOS+CD38+ cTfh response containing tetramer and AIM influenza-specific clonotypes was recalled by successive annual vaccinations. ICOS+CD38+ cTfh clonality correlated with the frequency of that population, and its change correlated with the change in circulating plasmablast frequency.

V is pared back by 5 bases and J by 5 bases, with 18 bases lying between the germline termini. CDR1 is given as LNHNV and CDR2 as YYDKDF, both from the germline V gene (reference sequence). The CDR3 starts with the cysteine, ends with the phenylalanine, and has 15 residues. Here the CDR3 DNA is all that survives: 45 bases in frame from base 1. The protocol used for the library was the immunoSEQ multiplex PCR assay. Adaptive Biotechnologies handled the TCRB amplification, library preparation, sequencing and preliminary bioinformatics at Survey level resolution. TCRB sequencing used multiplex PCR amplification of genomic DNA from sorted cTfh populations. In the source study's methods: Clonality was calculated in R as 1 minus normalized Shannon entropy, and the Gini index was calculated with the R package ineq. The overlap score was defined as the summed counts of shared sequences divided by the total counts of all sequences in both compared samples. Shared-clonotype significance used Fisher's exact test assuming a theoretical repertoire of 10^7 TCRB sequences. TCRdb obtained this table from immuneACCESS and retained in-frame rearrangements with V and J assigned. These tables miss some clones; where compared with another copy, unresolved V genes account for less than half of the shortfall, and the remainder is unexplained. V, J and clone size reflect that table, while D and trimming were determined from the DNA. In all, the sample holds 7,000 to 9,000 clones, and around four fifths of those were seen once. The ten biggest clones cover 3.1% of the sample.

The sample's time point label is to be understood as: 2014-2015 season, pre-vaccination. Seasonal inactivated influenza vaccine (Fluvarix) was administered to adults, and sorted blood CD4 subsets were tracked by TCRB sequencing before and after vaccination. Subjects were considered eligible if community-dwelling and if influenza vaccine had not been received in the prior 6 months. Influenza vaccine contraindications, substance abuse, HIV/AIDS, active malignancy, immunomodulatory medication and active illness such as respiratory infection were included among the exclusion criteria. At each time point, roughly 35 to 110 mL of blood was collected. Non-naive CD4+CXCR5+PD-1+ cells were defined as circulating Tfh and were sorted into ICOS+CD38+ and ICOS-CD38- fractions. Either Ficoll-Paque PLUS or SepMate separation was used to isolate PBMC. Before DNA extraction, cell subsets were sorted from PBMC on a BD FACS Aria.

As to this clone: Which antigen it targets is not known. No base quality information exists; no much larger clone differs at one position.

Sequenced here: CXCR5+ CD38- circulating T follicular helper cells from blood, sampled on the day of influenza vaccination. What the cell subset or site label conveys for this sample: circulating Tfh, non-naive CD4+CXCR5+PD-1+ (ICOS+CD38+ or ICOS-CD38-). The sequence links TRBV15 to TRBJ2-5; TRBD2 could be the D gene, as 6 bases match. This receptor was identified in an adult who received the influenza vaccine. Here the CDR3 is given as CATSGRGSFGETQYF. In nucleotides, the sequence is TGTGCCACCAGCGGCCGGGGGTCGTTTGGGGAGACCCAGTACTTC.